The rows below give T cell receptor beta chains drawn from one sample of a study of shared clonotypes between healthy human individuals. The data were produced by immunoSEQ multiplex PCR, yet TCRdb's version contains in-frame clones alone and is incomplete. The table lists 1.5 million to 2.5 million clones, approximately 95% of them singletons, with less than 1.5% in the top ten. The sequencing sample was made of naive CD8+ T cells sorted from blood. Receptors were obtained from a man between 18 and 35 years old in good health. Both conserved end residues are part of each CDR3. Each record gives: D gene, V gene, J gene, clone size, CDR3 protein, CDR3 DNA. A D gene is named only where the DNA matches it firmly. Clone size is given for some rows only: seen once, a few or many times, or a class if the clone is expanded.

>.|TRBV6-5|TRBJ2-7|.
CASSYQVSYEQYF
TGTGCCAGCAGTTACCAGGTCTCCTACGAGCAGTACTTC
>.|TRBV13|TRBJ2-1|once
CASSPTLPMDPYNEQFF
TGTGCCAGCAGCCCCACCCTCCCGATGGACCCCTACAATGAGCAGTTCTTC
>.|TRBV5-1|TRBJ1-1|few
CASRGVEVDTEAFF
TGCGCCAGCAGAGGGGTTGAGGTCGACACTGAAGCTTTCTTT
>.|TRBV6-1|TRBJ2-3|.
CASSGRTSSTDTQYF
TGTGCCAGCAGTGGCCGGACGTCTAGCACAGATACGCAGTATTTT
>.|TRBV7-9|TRBJ1-5|.
CASSLAGVSNQPQHF
TGTGCCAGCAGCTTAGCGGGAGTTAGCAATCAGCCCCAGCATTTT
>.|TRBV2|TRBJ2-3|.
CASSEAPEGGTDTQYF
TGTGCCAGCAGTGAAGCGCCCGAGGGGGGCACAGATACGCAGTATTTT
>TRBD2|TRBV30|TRBJ2-2|once
CAWEPSGSNTGELFF
TGTGCCTGGGAACCTAGCGGATCGAACACCGGGGAGCTGTTTTTT
>TRBD2|TRBV4-1|TRBJ2-5|.
CASSGREGQQETQYF
TGCGCCAGCAGTGGCCGGGAGGGCCAACAAGAGACCCAGTACTTC
>.|TRBV4-3|TRBJ2-5|.
CASSNLGAQETQYF
TGCGCCAGCAGCAACCTAGGGGCCCAAGAGACCCAGTACTTC
>.|TRBV5-6|TRBJ2-1|.
CASSLGGAGNNEQFF
TGTGCCAGCAGCTTGGGGGGTGCAGGGAACAATGAGCAGTTCTTC
>TRBD1|TRBV10-3|TRBJ2-5|.
CAIRDPGQQETQYF
TGTGCCATCAGAGACCCGGGACAGCAAGAGACCCAGTACTTC
>.|TRBV6-1|TRBJ2-7|.
CASSEDFRGSYEQYF
TGTGCCAGCAGTGAAGATTTCCGGGGCTCCTACGAGCAGTACTTC
>.|TRBV29-1|TRBJ1-2|.
CSVSGRDDYGYTF
TGCAGCGTTTCGGGCAGGGATGACTATGGCTACACCTTC
>.|TRBV27|TRBJ1-1|.
CASSLRRADTEAFF
TGTGCCAGCAGTCTAAGACGGGCCGACACTGAAGCTTTCTTT
>.|TRBV4-3|TRBJ1-2|.
CASSPLLAGKNYGYTF
TGCGCCAGCAGCCCCCTTTTGGCAGGGAAAAACTATGGCTACACCTTC
>TRBD2|TRBV12-5|TRBJ2-5|.
CASGLGDYGTQYF
TGTGCTAGTGGTTTGGGGGACTATGGGACCCAGTACTTC
>.|TRBV28|TRBJ2-5|once
CASSLSGLPPLQETQYF
TGTGCCAGCAGTTTATCGGGACTTCCTCCCCTACAAGAGACCCAGTACTTC
>.|TRBV15|TRBJ1-1|.
CATSRESPEAFF
TGTGCCACCAGCAGAGAATCGCCTGAAGCTTTCTTT
>TRBD1|TRBV4-3|TRBJ1-3|.
CASSLYRGQGNTIYF
TGCGCCAGCAGCCTTTACAGGGGGCAAGGAAACACCATATATTTT
>.|TRBV7-2|TRBJ2-1|.
CASSLYEGYNEQFF
TGTGCCAGCAGCTTATATGAGGGGTACAATGAGCAGTTCTTC
>.|TRBV5-6|TRBJ2-7|.
CASSTSENYEQYF
TGTGCCAGCAGTACCTCGGAAAACTACGAGCAGTACTTC
>.|TRBV4-3|TRBJ2-7|once
CASSQGGQSYEQYF
TGCGCCAGCAGCCAAGGCGGACAGTCCTACGAGCAGTACTTC
>.|TRBV19|TRBJ1-6|.
CASKTGSSPLHF
TGTGCCAGTAAAACCGGGAGTTCACCCCTCCACTTT
>.|TRBV27|TRBJ2-5|.
CASSPIGGQETQYF
TGTGCCAGTAGTCCGATCGGGGGCCAAGAGACCCAGTACTTC
>TRBD1|TRBV11-2|TRBJ2-7|.
CASSLKTGTGYEQYF
TGTGCCAGCAGCTTAAAGACCGGGACAGGCTACGAGCAGTACTTC
>.|TRBV27|TRBJ1-6|.
CASSLGMAGSNSPLHF
TGTGCCAGCAGTTTGGGTATGGCAGGGAGCAATTCACCCCTCCACTTT
>.|TRBV4-1|TRBJ1-6|few
CASTTASGNSPLHF
TGCGCCAGCACGACCGCTTCGGGAAATTCACCCCTCCACTTT
>TRBD2|TRBV28|TRBJ2-5|.
CASSLPPLAGGPQETQYF
TGTGCCAGCAGTCTACCCCCCTTAGCGGGGGGACCGCAAGAGACCCAGTACTTC
>.|TRBV6-5|TRBJ1-1|.
CASSLSAGAYAEAFF
TGTGCCAGCAGCCTGTCGGCGGGGGCATACGCTGAAGCTTTCTTT
>.|TRBV19|TRBJ2-5|.
CASTSGGQETQYF
.
>TRBD1|TRBV5-1|TRBJ2-7|.
CASSSGQVSYEQYF
TGCGCCAGCAGCTCCGGACAGGTATCCTACGAGCAGTACTTC
>.|TRBV7-9|TRBJ2-7|.
CASSSGTLGREQYF
TGTGCCAGCAGCTCCGGGACTCTTGGTCGCGAGCAGTACTTC
>.|TRBV10-3|TRBJ2-1|.
CAISPPTGGGRDEQFF
TGTGCCATCAGTCCCCCGACAGGGGGCGGGAGGGATGAGCAGTTCTTC
>TRBD2|TRBV7-2|TRBJ2-1|.
CASSLIPSGPYNEQFF
TGTGCCAGCAGCTTAATTCCTAGCGGGCCCTACAATGAGCAGTTCTTC
>.|TRBV27|TRBJ2-7|.
CASSYRLNYEQYF
TGTGCCAGCAGTTACAGACTTAACTACGAGCAGTACTTC
>.|TRBV27|TRBJ2-3|once
CASTVGRDTDTQYF
TGTGCCAGCACCGTGGGCAGGGACACAGATACGCAGTATTTT
>TRBD1|TRBV10-1|TRBJ2-7|.
CASSERGQGYEQYF
TGCGCCAGCAGTGAGAGGGGACAGGGGTACGAGCAGTACTTC
>TRBD2|TRBV7-9|TRBJ2-7|once
CASSLGASGYEQYF
TGTGCCAGCAGCTTAGGTGCTAGCGGCTACGAGCAGTACTTC
>.|TRBV27|TRBJ1-6|.
CASSLSTDRLSSYNSPLHF
TGTGCCAGCAGTTTATCCACTGACAGGCTAAGCTCCTATAATTCACCCCTCCACTTT
>TRBD1|TRBV7-9|TRBJ2-5|.
CASSSRTGVVEKTQYF
TGTGCCAGCAGCTCGAGGACAGGCGTAGTAGAAAAGACCCAGTACTTC
>.|TRBV30|TRBJ2-7|.
CAWSPLTGYEQYF
TGTGCCTGGAGTCCTCTGACAGGTTACGAGCAGTACTTC
>.|TRBV9|TRBJ2-5|.
CASGGIGETQYF
TGTGCCAGCGGCGGGATAGGAGAGACCCAGTACTTC
>.|TRBV27|TRBJ2-7|.
CASSPDEMTYEQYF
TGTGCCAGCAGTCCGGACGAGATGACCTACGAGCAGTACTTC
>TRBD1|TRBV30|TRBJ1-5|once
CAWSPGGFNQPQHF
TGTGCCTGGAGTCCAGGGGGTTTTAATCAGCCCCAGCATTTT
>TRBD2|TRBV10-2|TRBJ2-5|once
CASRPGLAGARETQYF
TGCGCCAGCAGACCAGGACTAGCGGGGGCCCGGGAGACCCAGTACTTC
>.|TRBV19|TRBJ1-2|.
CASSIPRGVNYGYTF
TGTGCCAGTAGTATCCCCAGGGGCGTAAACTATGGCTACACCTTC
>.|TRBV4-1|TRBJ2-3|.
CASSPGLRRGTDTQYF
TGCGCCAGCAGCCCGGGACTCCGAAGAGGCACAGATACGCAGTATTTT
>TRBD1|TRBV5-6|TRBJ2-5|.
CASSGTWTGLQETQYF
TGTGCCAGCAGCGGAACATGGACAGGACTCCAAGAGACCCAGTACTTC
>TRBD2|TRBV19|TRBJ2-1|.
CASSPLAEGGNEQFF
TGTGCCAGTAGCCCACTAGCGGAGGGAGGGAATGAGCAGTTCTTC
>.|TRBV9|TRBJ1-4|.
CASSTTGYLTNEKLFF
TGTGCCAGCAGCACGACAGGTTATTTAACTAATGAAAAACTGTTTTTT